These 23 T cell receptor beta chains came from one sample sequenced in a study of blood T cell repertoires in COVID-19. The table came from immunoSEQ multiplex PCR; TCRdb's copy has only in-frame clones and leaves some out. The table records a few hundred thousand clones, more than 75% of them present only once. Sequencing input: PBMCs or T cells enriched from blood (not recorded which). These receptors were obtained from a woman in her sixties or seventies in a cohort exposed to, infected with or recovered from COVID-19 (not recorded which).

The chain carries TRBV28 and TRBJ2-7; D ambiguous. V was shortened by 5 bases and J by 1 base, with 12 bases between the two germline ends. Germline CDR1 and CDR2: MDHEN and SYDVKM. There are 14 residues in the CDR3. DNA of the CDR3: TGTGCCAGCAGTCCCCAACCGGAGTCCTACGAGCAGTACTTC. As protein: CASSPQPESYEQYF.

Concerning this clone itself: Other DNA sequences in the sample encode the same CDR3. The chain joins TRBV5-4 to TRBJ2-7; 9 bases map to TRBD1. Unmatched junction bases numbered 5, after V lost 0 bases and J lost 4 bases. The CDR3 loop spans 15 amino acids. The germline V gene has CDR1 SGHNT and CDR2 YYREEE (reference sequence). CDR3 residues: CASSLGGQGVYEQYF. Written as DNA, the CDR3 is TGTGCCAGCAGCTTGGGGGGACAGGGAGTTTACGAGCAGTACTTC.

The chain links TRBV4-3 to TRBJ2-1; tentative D call: TRBD2 (6 bases). There are 16 residues in the CDR3. From germline, CDR1 is LGHNA and CDR2 YSLEER. The ends were cut back, 1 base at V and 10 bases at J, with 20 bases in the middle. The CDR3, as DNA: TGCGCCAGCAGCCAAGTCCGACTAGGCCGGGGGAGGGAGCAGTTCTTC. Translating it yields CASSQVRLGRGREQFF.

This clone appeared a single time. The CDR3 region is CASSSARSGRGADTQYF. The CDR3 coding sequence is TGTGCCAGCAGCTCGGCCCGTAGCGGGCGAGGAGCAGATACGCAGTATTTT. The J gene is TRBJ2-3, the V gene TRBV11-3, with 7 bases lining up with TRBD2. CDR1 is SGHNT, CDR2 YENEEA, per germline. The CDR3 extends over 17 amino acids. Trimming took 4 bases from V and 4 from J; bases not matched to a gene: 14. The whole variable domain, remainder taken from reference TRBV11-3 and TRBJ2-3, is EAGVVQSPRYKIIEKKQPVAFWCNPISGHNTLYWYLQNLGQGPELLIRYENEEAVDDSQLPKDRFSAERLKGVDSTLKIQPAELGDSAVYLCASSSARSGRGADTQYFGPGTRLTVL.

V gene TRBV5-1 combines with J gene TRBJ2-5; no clear D gene. CDR3 length: 14 amino acids. Germline V gene data show CDR1 as SGHRS and CDR2 as YFSETQ. V lost 4 bases, J lost 4 bases, and 14 bases lay in between. CDR3 sequence: CASSPQRPGETQYF. For the CDR3, the DNA is TGCGCCAGCAGCCCCCAACGACCGGGAGAGACCCAGTACTTC.

The sample holds a few counts of this clone. The chain has TRBV6-5 and TRBJ2-7, with D perhaps being TRBD1 or TRBD2 (5 bases each). The CDR3 has 16 amino acids. Germline V gene lookup returns CDR1 MNHEY and CDR2 SVGAGI. The V end was cut by 4 bases, the J end by 2 bases, with 18 bases between. CDR3 loop: CASSFSGPAPPYEQYF. CDR3 nucleotides: TGTGCCAGCAGTTTCTCGGGGCCAGCCCCACCCTACGAGCAGTACTTC.

The genes are TRBV9 and TRBJ2-2, with a tentative D call TRBD2 (5 bases). The CDR3 has 15 amino acids. CDR1 is SGDLS, CDR2 YYNGEE, per germline. The germline V and J ends were trimmed by 0 bases and 5 bases, with 11 bases remaining between them. The CDR3 protein is CASSVALERTGELFF. The CDR3 bases are TGTGCCAGCAGCGTAGCCCTCGAGCGGACCGGGGAGCTGTTTTTT.

The rearrangement joins TRBV30 to TRBJ2-2, with D tentatively TRBD2 (6 bases). The V gene's germline CDR1 is GTSNPN and CDR2 SVGIG (reference sequence). V dropped 2 bases and J dropped 3 bases, with 13 bases sitting between them. The CDR3 runs 15 residues. CDR3 residues: CAWSKVAVDTGELFF. Here the CDR3 DNA reads TGTGCCTGGAGTAAGGTAGCGGTGGACACCGGGGAGCTGTTTTTT.

The gene calls are TRBV9 and TRBJ1-5, with TRBD1 as a possible D gene (5 bases). The CDR3 totals 15 residues. The V and J ends lost 0 bases and 3 bases respectively, with 10 bases between them. Per the germline V gene, CDR1 is SGDLS and CDR2 is YYNGEE. This CDR3 reads CASSVDGGYNQPQHF. The CDR3 bases are TGTGCCAGCAGCGTAGATGGGGGGTACAATCAGCCCCAGCATTTT. Together with reference TRBV9 and TRBJ1-5, the CDR3 gives the full variable domain: DSGVTQTPKHLITATGQRVTLRCSPRSGDLSVYWYQQSLDQGLQFLIQYYNGEERAKGNILERFSAQQFPDLHSELNLSSLELGDSALYFCASSVDGGYNQPQHFGDGTRLSIL.

This chain uses TRBV27 with TRBJ2-3; maybe TRBD2 (6 bases). Germline values: CDR1 MNHEY, CDR2 SMNVEV (reference sequence). The V end was cut by 0 bases, the J end by 6 bases, with 10 bases between. This CDR3 is built from 14 residues. The CDR3 protein is CASSLSGSWDTQYF. The CDR3 nucleotides read TGTGCCAGCAGTTTATCCGGGAGCTGGGATACGCAGTATTTT.

The V gene is TRBV6-1, the J gene TRBJ1-5; D is perhaps TRBD1 (5 bases). The CDR3 contains 14 residues. Looked up from germline, CDR1 is MNHNS and CDR2 is SASEGT. The V end was cut by 0 bases, the J end by 9 bases, with 12 bases between. The CDR3 loop is CASSEAGRGWPQHF. The DNA for the CDR3 is TGTGCCAGCAGTGAAGCAGGTAGGGGTTGGCCCCAGCATTTT.

This clone was detected once. This chain joins TRBV7-3 and TRBJ2-1, with a possible D match to TRBD2 (6 bases). Germline lookup yields CDR1 SGHTA and CDR2 FQGTGA. The CDR3 runs to 12 residues. Trimming removed 1 base from V and 10 bases from J, with 8 bases in between. The CDR3 DNA sequence: TGTGCCAGCAGCTTAAGACTAGGAGAGCAGTTCTTC. It yields the protein CASSLRLGEQFF. The full variable domain, rest sourced from reference TRBV7-3 and TRBJ2-1, is GAGVSQTPSNKVTEKGKYVELRCDPISGHTALYWYRQSLGQGPEFLIYFQGTGAADDSGLPNDRFFAVRPEGSVSTLKIQRTERGDSAVYLCASSLRLGEQFFGPGTRLTVL.

The chain uses TRBV9 and TRBJ2-1, with D possibly matching TRBD2 (6 bases). In germline, CDR1 is SGDLS, CDR2 YYNGEE. The CDR3 has 15 residues. Trimming removed 4 bases from V and 1 base from J, with 12 bases in between. The CDR3 nucleotides read TGTGCCAGCAGCCCGGGGAGCGGGTCCTACAATGAGCAGTTCTTC. It codes for CASSPGSGSYNEQFF. The full variable domain, its missing parts supplied by reference TRBV9 and TRBJ2-1, is DSGVTQTPKHLITATGQRVTLRCSPRSGDLSVYWYQQSLDQGLQFLIQYYNGEERAKGNILERFSAQQFPDLHSELNLSSLELGDSALYFCASSPGSGSYNEQFFGPGTRLTVL.

This clone was seen just once. This chain joins TRBV30 and TRBJ2-3; the match to TRBD2 covers 8 bases. This CDR3 contains 14 residues. Trimming cost V 3 bases and J 4 bases; bases outside gene matches: 6. Per germline, CDR1 GTSNPN and CDR2 SVGIG (reference sequence). CDR3 bases: TGTGCCTGGAGCCTAGCGGGTACCCCAGATACGCAGTATTTT. Translation gives CAWSLAGTPDTQYF.

The chain employs TRBV10-3 and TRBJ2-3; 14 bases are shared with TRBD2. The CDR3 loop spans 16 amino acids. Germline V CDR1 and CDR2: ENHRY, SYGVKD. J was trimmed by 2 bases and V by 4 bases; bases with no gene match: 2. For the CDR3, the DNA is TGTGCCATCAGTGGGACTAGCGGGGGGACCACAGATACGCAGTATTTT. This gives the protein CAISGTSGGTTDTQYF.

The chain employs TRBV6-5 and TRBJ2-2; D is possibly TRBD2 (7 bases). The CDR3 runs 16 residues. Trimming cost V 2 bases and J 8 bases, with 18 bases left between them. Looked up from germline, CDR1 is MNHEY and CDR2 is SVGAGI. The CDR3 sequence is CASSYRGGKSRGELFF. The DNA of the CDR3 is TGTGCCAGCAGTTACAGGGGGGGCAAGTCGAGAGGGGAGCTGTTTTTT.

The chain couples TRBV28 to TRBJ1-2, with a tentative D call TRBD1 (6 bases). The CDR3 is 14 residues long. Trimming removed 3 bases at V and 4 bases at J, with 12 bases between. Germline CDR1 reads MDHEN; CDR2 reads SYDVKM. The CDR3 protein is CASSFQGLPYGYTF. The CDR3 nucleotides read TGTGCCAGCAGTTTTCAGGGGCTCCCCTATGGCTACACCTTC.

The V call is TRBV5-1, the J call TRBJ2-4; D remains ambiguous. V was shortened by 1 base and J by 8 bases, with 7 bases between the two germline ends. The CDR3 has 12 residues. Germline V gives CDR1 SGHRS, CDR2 YFSETQ. The CDR3: CASSLFSDIQYF. CDR3 sequence (DNA): TGCGCCAGCAGCTTGTTTTCGGACATTCAGTACTTC.

This sequence joins TRBV19 and TRBJ1-2, with D possibly being TRBD1 (6 bases). The CDR3 has 14 amino acids. Germline values: CDR1 LNHDA, CDR2 SQIVND (reference sequence). Trimming stripped 4 bases from V and 6 bases from J, with 15 bases between. CDR3 nucleotide sequence: TGTGCCAGTAGTAGATTTACAGGGAACGATGGCTACACCTTC. It yields the protein CASSRFTGNDGYTF.

This clone was seen more than once but under ten times. The chain has TRBV28 and TRBJ1-1; the match to TRBD1 covers 8 bases. CDR1 is MDHEN, CDR2 SYDVKM, per germline. This CDR3 has 15 amino acids. The ends lost 5 bases at V and 4 bases at J; junction bases unmatched: 9. CDR3 region: CASSRIGTGSTEAFF. CDR3 bases: TGTGCCAGCAGTCGAATTGGGACAGGAAGCACTGAAGCTTTCTTT.

The chain is built from TRBV24-1 and TRBJ2-1; 12 bases match TRBD2. Germline V gives CDR1 KGHDR, CDR2 SFDVKD. V dropped 9 bases and J dropped 4; count of bases not matched to a gene: 6. The CDR3 is made up of 15 amino acids. The CDR3 here is CATRRGTSGYNEQFF. The CDR3 nucleotides read TGTGCCACCCGTCGTGGGACTAGCGGGTACAATGAGCAGTTCTTC.

This chain connects TRBV19 to TRBJ2-1; 7 nucleotides match TRBD1. The V gene's germline CDR1 is LNHDA and CDR2 SQIVND (reference sequence). This CDR3 region has 16 residues. Trimming cost V 3 bases and J 4 bases; bases outside gene matches: 9. CDR3 nucleotides: TGTGCCAGTAGTATCAACCGGGACAGCGTTTACAATGAGCAGTTCTTC. Protein sequence: CASSINRDSVYNEQFF.

The V and J genes are TRBV7-6 and TRBJ2-7; possibly TRBD2 for D (6 bases). The CDR3 has 14 residues. CDR1 and CDR2 (germline): SGHVS, FNYEAQ. Trimming took off 1 base at V and 7 bases at J, with 14 bases between the two ends. CDR3 sequence (DNA): TGTGCCAGCAGCTTAGGTCCGGGAGTGGGTGAGCAGTACTTC. Translating it yields CASSLGPGVGEQYF. Filled out from reference TRBV7-6 and TRBJ2-7, the complete variable domain reads GAGVSQSPRYKVTKRGQDVALRCDPISGHVSLYWYRQALGQGPEFLTYFNYEAQQDKSGLPNDRFSAERPEGSISTLTIQRTEQRDSAMYRCASSLGPGVGEQYFGPGTRLTVT.